The 14 T cell receptor beta chains in this list originate from one sample, sequenced in a study of shared clonotypes between healthy human individuals (dated by TCRdb to the early 2020s). Library preparation employed the immunoSEQ multiplex PCR assay. This immuneACCESS table, as held by TCRdb, lists in-frame sequences with V and J called but not all clones. Of the missing ones, under half trace to an unresolved V gene in checked studies; the others have no known cause. The sample records 550,000 to 850,000 clones, 72% of which are singletons. Jointly, the top ten make up under 2% of the sample. The sequenced material came from memory CD4+ T cells sorted from blood. According to the study, the label for this sample's cell subset or site signals: CD45RA-negative fraction. These TCRs come from a woman in her twenties or thirties in good health.

This chain uses TRBV2 with TRBJ2-3, with 8 bases identical to TRBD2. With 10 bases clipped from V and 2 bases from J, the junction kept 11 bases outside the gene matches. Germline values: CDR1 SNHLY, CDR2 FYNNEI. The CDR3 extends over 15 amino acids. In DNA form, the CDR3 reads TGTGCCACCCAACGGGAGGGGCAACTCACAGATACGCAGTATTTT. The encoded protein is CATQREGQLTDTQYF.

This clone was counted once. This chain uses TRBV5-1 with TRBJ2-7; TRBD1 or TRBD2 may be the D gene (6 bases each). The V end was cut by 4 bases, the J end by 4 bases, with 21 bases between. This CDR3 contains 16 residues. Germline CDR1 is SGHRS and CDR2 is YFSETQ. For the CDR3, the DNA is TGCGCCAGCAGCCACGTGATGGGGGGCGTTGGGTACGAGCAGTACTTC. It encodes CASSHVMGGVGYEQYF.

This chain uses TRBV28 with TRBJ2-7; D not certain. This CDR3 comprises 11 residues. V lost 10 bases, J lost 3 bases, and 10 bases lay in between. Germline CDR1 is MDHEN and CDR2 is SYDVKM. In nucleotides, the CDR3 is TGTGCCACAAAGGTACGCTACGAGCAGTACTTC. It encodes CATKVRYEQYF.

The gene calls are TRBV5-8 and TRBJ1-1; D is undetermined. Trimming took 2 bases from V and 0 from J, leaving 5 bases between them. The CDR3 is made up of 13 amino acids. CDR1 and CDR2 from the germline V gene are SGHTS and YDEGEE. Written as DNA, the CDR3 is TGTGCCAGCAGCTTTGACTTGAACACTGAAGCTTTCTTT. Protein product: CASSFDLNTEAFF.

This clone was seen only once. The V gene is TRBV28, the J gene TRBJ1-1; a possible D gene is TRBD1 (5 bases). V lost 6 bases and J 1 base, leaving 15 bases between the germline ends. This CDR3 is 15 amino acids long. CDR1 is MDHEN and CDR2 is SYDVKM in the germline V gene. CDR3 nucleotides: TGTGCCAGCAGCCCCGTTTGGGGCCAGAACACTGAAGCTTTCTTT. Amino acid sequence: CASSPVWGQNTEAFF.

The table lists this clone with a few counts. V and J are TRBV30 and TRBJ2-2; D ambiguous. The germline V and J ends were trimmed by 1 base and 4 bases, with 7 bases remaining between them. Germline CDR1 reads GTSNPN; CDR2 reads SVGIG (reference sequence). This CDR3 has 13 residues. CDR3 DNA: TGTGCCTGGAGTGATACGCCCACCGGGGAGCTGTTTTTT. This translates into CAWSDTPTGELFF. The entire variable domain, with the rest obtained from reference TRBV30 and TRBJ2-2, is as follows: SQTIHQWPATLVQPVGSPLSLECTVEGTSNPNLYWYRQAAGRGLQLLFYSVGIGQISSEVPQNLSASRPQDRQFILSSKKLLLSDSGFYLCAWSDTPTGELFFGEGSRLTVL.

The DNA of the CDR3 is TGCGCCAGCAGTGAATCCGGGTTCAATCAGCCCCAGCATTTT. Its translation is CASSESGFNQPQHF. The chain is built from TRBV10-1 and TRBJ1-5; D ambiguous. V lost 3 bases, J lost 3 bases, and 9 bases lay in between. Per the germline V gene, CDR1 is WNHNN and CDR2 is SYGVQD (reference sequence). The CDR3 length is 14 residues.

This clone was recorded many times. This sample includes further DNA sequences coding for the same CDR3. This chain joins TRBV5-1 and TRBJ2-1; D call uncertain. This CDR3 comprises 15 residues. Germline values: CDR1 SGHRS, CDR2 YFSETQ. Trimming stripped 2 bases from V and 0 bases from J, with 9 bases between. Here the CDR3 reads CASSFSVSSYNEQFF. CDR3 in DNA: TGCGCCAGCAGCTTCTCGGTAAGCTCCTACAATGAGCAGTTCTTC.

The V call is TRBV5-1, the J call TRBJ2-3; 10 bases are a match to TRBD1. V gave up 0 bases and J gave up 5 bases; unmatched junction bases: 12. The CDR3 runs 18 residues. CDR1 is SGHRS, CDR2 YFSETQ, per germline. The CDR3: CASSLGQGAAFSGDTQYF. CDR3 DNA sequence: TGCGCCAGCAGCTTGGGACAGGGGGCTGCTTTCTCGGGAGATACGCAGTATTTT.

This clone turned up a few times. The V call is TRBV4-2, the J call TRBJ2-1; 7 bases map to TRBD2. The germline V gene encodes CDR1 LGHNA and CDR2 YNFKEQ. The CDR3 is 14 residues long. Trimming took 1 base from V and 9 from J; bases not matched to a gene: 6. DNA of the CDR3: TGTGCCAGCAGCCAAGGGACTAGTGCGCGTGAGCAGTTCTTC. It encodes CASSQGTSAREQFF.

This sequence joins TRBV6-1 and TRBJ1-2; D possibly corresponds to TRBD1 (5 bases). This CDR3 comprises 13 residues. V was trimmed by 2 bases and J by 7 bases, leaving 11 bases between them. Germline CDR1 reads MNHNS; CDR2 reads SASEGT. CDR3 region: CASSEQGGGGYTF. CDR3 bases: TGTGCCAGCAGTGAACAGGGAGGAGGTGGCTACACCTTC.

The chain is built from TRBV19 and TRBJ2-7; D is perhaps TRBD1 (6 bases). The CDR3 covers 13 residues. V lost 11 bases, J lost 7 bases, and 21 bases lay in between. Germline V gene lookup returns CDR1 LNHDA and CDR2 SQIVND (reference sequence). The CDR3 nucleotides are TGTGCCGAACAGGGACGAACTCAGGAGGAGCAGTACTTC. This sequence encodes CAEQGRTQEEQYF.

This clone was counted at least ten times. The J gene is TRBJ1-1, the V gene TRBV15, with TRBD1 matching over 7 bases. CDR1 is LNHNV, CDR2 YYDKDF, per germline (reference sequence). This CDR3 has 16 amino acids. V lost 5 bases to trimming and J lost 1 base; unmatched junction nucleotides: 10. CDR3 sequence: CATSPQGRGRNTEAFF. The CDR3 nucleotides are TGTGCCACCAGCCCACAGGGGCGAGGGAGGAACACTGAAGCTTTCTTT.

This chain joins TRBV2 and TRBJ2-5; perhaps TRBD2 as D (6 bases). The germline V gene has CDR1 SNHLY and CDR2 FYNNEI. The CDR3 has 11 amino acids. Trimming removed 6 bases at V and 4 bases at J, with 6 bases between. The CDR3 sequence: CASREGETQYF. For the CDR3, the DNA is TGTGCCAGCAGGGAGGGAGAGACCCAGTACTTC. Full variable domain (rest looked up from reference TRBV2 and TRBJ2-5): EPEVTQTPSHQVTQMGQEVILRCVPISNHLYFYWYRQILGQKVEFLVSFYNNEISEKSEIFDDQFSVERPDGSNFTLKIRSTKLEDSAMYFCASREGETQYFGPGTRLLVL.